These 25 T cell receptor beta chains share one sample of origin, sequenced in a study of cytomegalovirus exposure and HLA in healthy donors. Primers included in the PCR were 60 Vbeta and 13 Jbeta primers. Some clones are missing from TCRdb's copy, which holds only in-frame ones; the method was immunoSEQ multiplex PCR. This table has around 100,000 clones, roughly 85% appearing once. Sequencing was done on a sample of PBMCs. The receptors derive from a man aged 40-49 years in good health and CMV-seronegative.

This clone showed up just a few times. V gene TRBV11-2 combines with J gene TRBJ1-6; 8 bases align to TRBD1. CDR1 and CDR2 (germline): SGHAT, FQNNGV. This CDR3 is built from 15 residues. The V segment lost 5 bases and the J segment 6 bases; nucleotides outside the gene matches: 6. In DNA form, the CDR3 reads TGTGCCAGCAGCCCAGGGGGCAGGGCTAATTCACCCCTCCACTTT. Protein sequence: CASSPGGRANSPLHF.

This chain's CDR3 is CASSPMRQSYGYTF. For the CDR3, the DNA is TGTGCCAGCAGCCCAATGAGACAGTCCTATGGCTACACCTTC. J is TRBJ1-2 and V is TRBV7-9; possibly TRBD1 for D (5 bases). V dropped 5 bases and J dropped 4 bases, with 14 bases sitting between them. Germline CDR1 SEHNR, CDR2 FQNEAQ (reference sequence). The CDR3 runs to 14 residues.

This clone was recorded once. This rearrangement joins TRBV12-1 to TRBJ2-7; no check of the table's D call, TRBD1, against the DNA was made. TRBV12-1 is given as a pseudogene. The CDR3 covers 14 residues. In nucleotides, the CDR3 is TGTGCCAGCAGCTCCGGGACAGACACCTACGAGCAGTACTTC. Its protein is CASSSGTDTYEQYF.

The V and J genes are TRBV7-3 and TRBJ2-5, with D perhaps TRBD2 (6 bases). Germline V gene lookup returns CDR1 SGHTA and CDR2 FQGTGA. This CDR3 has 15 residues. Trimming shortened V by 0 bases and J by 1 base, and 9 bases separated the two germline ends. In nucleotides, the CDR3 is TGTGCCAGCAGCTTAACAGGGACTTCCCAAGAGACCCAGTACTTC. It encodes CASSLTGTSQETQYF.

The chain employs TRBV6-6 and TRBJ1-2, with 8 positions matching TRBD1. V was clipped by 8 bases and J by 3 bases; unmatched bases: 5. Germline CDR1 is MNHNY and CDR2 is SVGAGI (reference sequence). The CDR3 spans 13 residues. DNA for the CDR3: TGTGCCAGCGCCACAGGGGGGGACTATGGCTACACCTTC. Translating it yields CASATGGDYGYTF.

A few counts support this clone. This chain joins TRBV7-3 and TRBJ2-2, with D uncertain. V lost 3 bases and J lost 1, with 6 bases in between. The CDR3 has 14 residues. From germline, CDR1 is SGHTA and CDR2 FQGTGA. The CDR3 bases are TGTGCCAGCAGCTTTTTAGAGAACACCGGGGAGCTGTTTTTT. Its translation is CASSFLENTGELFF.

This rearrangement joins TRBV18 to TRBJ1-2; D is undetermined. Looked up from germline, CDR1 is KGHSH and CDR2 is LQKENI. The CDR3 length is 15 residues. Trimming pared 2 bases from V and 4 bases from J, leaving 14 bases between. The CDR3 region has the DNA TGTGCCAGCTCACCAGCGACATACCGGGGCTATGGCTACACCTTC. It specifies CASSPATYRGYGYTF.

This chain links TRBV11-3 with TRBJ2-1; 11 nucleotides line up with TRBD1. Germline CDR1 is SGHNT and CDR2 is YENEEA. V was pared by 5 bases and J by 0 bases, with 9 bases of the junction left unmatched. The CDR3 length is 18 residues. The CDR3 sequence: CASSPGTGGWYSYNEQFF. The CDR3 nucleotides are TGTGCCAGCAGCCCCGGGACAGGGGGTTGGTACTCCTACAATGAGCAGTTCTTC.

The chain has TRBV6-8 and TRBJ2-3, with 14 bases identical to TRBD2. CDR1 is MNHGY and CDR2 is SAAAGT in the germline V gene. J was trimmed by 1 base and V by 7 bases; bases with no gene match: 16. The CDR3 contains 20 residues. Here the CDR3 reads CASTRPTSGGAGWGTDTQYF. DNA of the CDR3: TGTGCCAGCACTCGACCGACTAGCGGGGGGGCAGGGTGGGGCACAGATACGCAGTATTTT.

The gene calls are TRBV6-6 and TRBJ1-2; D is undetermined. From germline, CDR1 is MNHNY and CDR2 SVGAGI (reference sequence). CDR3 size: 12 residues. The V end lost 1 base, the J end lost 8 bases, and 8 bases lay between the germline ends. The CDR3 loop reads CASSYWGEGYTF. The CDR3 DNA is TGTGCCAGCAGTTACTGGGGAGAAGGCTACACCTTC.

As to this clone: At one of its ends the junction is not consistent with the germline gene, which may arise from a read error. The chain combines TRBV7-9 with TRBJ1-1; possible D gene TRBD1, 6 bases. This CDR3 contains 19 residues. In germline, CDR1 is SEHNR, CDR2 FQNEAQ (reference sequence). The CDR3 loop is CSSRPGVNRARTMNTEAFF. CDR3 nucleotides: TGTTCCAGCAGGCCAGGCGTGAACAGGGCACGAACCATGAACACTGAAGCTTTCTTT.

Concerning this clone: Other DNA sequences in this sample translate to the same CDR3. V is TRBV5-1 and J is TRBJ1-2; 9 positions agree with TRBD1. The germline V gene encodes CDR1 SGHRS and CDR2 YFSETQ. This CDR3 is built from 15 residues. The V gene end was trimmed by 0 bases and the J gene end by 5 bases; junction bases not matched to a gene: 5. CDR3 sequence (DNA): TGCGCCAGCAGCTTGGTAATGGGACAGGGATATGGCTACACCTTC. It encodes CASSLVMGQGYGYTF. Filled out from reference TRBV5-1 and TRBJ1-2, the complete variable domain reads KAGVTQTPRYLIKTRGQQVTLSCSPISGHRSVSWYQQTPGQGLQFLFEYFSETQRNKGNFPGRFSGRQFSNSRSEMNVSTLELGDSALYLCASSLVMGQGYGYTFGSGTRLTVV.

This clone was counted between two and nine times. The V and J genes are TRBV2 and TRBJ2-5; TRBD1 aligns across 12 bases. Per the germline V gene, CDR1 is SNHLY and CDR2 is FYNNEI. After removal of 8 bases from V and 5 bases from J, the junction contained 9 bases not matched to a gene. The CDR3 runs 15 residues. CDR3 nucleotides: TGTGCCAGCGAACCCCGGGACAGGGGGCGGGAGACCCAGTACTTC. Translation: CASEPRDRGRETQYF.

The chain couples TRBV6-1 to TRBJ1-1, with 11 bases that match TRBD1. Germline V CDR1 and CDR2: MNHNS, SASEGT. V shed 6 bases, J shed 5 bases, and the junction held 5 bases outside the gene matches. CDR3 length: 14 residues. The CDR3 loop reads CASRRDRGGTEAFF. Here the CDR3 DNA reads TGTGCCAGCAGAAGGGACAGGGGGGGAACTGAAGCTTTCTTT.

This clone appeared once. V usage is TRBV11-2 and J usage is TRBJ2-2; D is possibly TRBD2 (5 bases). Germline V lookup: CDR1 SGHAT, CDR2 FQNNGV. The CDR3 runs 16 residues. V was cut by 5 bases and J by 0 bases, with 13 bases left in between. The CDR3 coding sequence is TGTGCCAGCAGCCGGAGGCCTAGCTCGAACACCGGGGAGCTGTTTTTT. Its translation: CASSRRPSSNTGELFF.

This clone was counted between two and nine times. The chain joins TRBV5-1 to TRBJ1-3; TRBD1 aligns across 10 bases. The V and J ends lost 4 bases and 8 bases, in that order; junction bases with no gene match: 6. Germline V lookup: CDR1 SGHRS, CDR2 YFSETQ. The CDR3 covers 14 residues. This CDR3 reads CASSRDRGSDTIYF. The CDR3 DNA follows: TGCGCCAGCAGCAGGGACAGGGGTTCGGACACCATATATTTT.

The chain carries TRBV20-1 and TRBJ1-4, with unresolved D. CDR3 size: 11 residues. Trimming cost V 6 bases and J 8 bases, with 10 bases left between them. From germline, CDR1 is DFQATT and CDR2 SNEGSKA (reference sequence). The CDR3 is CSAWLREKLFF. The CDR3 DNA follows: TGCAGTGCCTGGCTGAGGGAAAAACTGTTTTTT.

This chain connects TRBV30 to TRBJ1-1, with no clear D. Germline CDR1 reads GTSNPN; CDR2 reads SVGIG (reference sequence). The CDR3 length is 12 residues. V dropped 4 bases and J dropped 1 base, with 7 bases sitting between them. The CDR3 DNA reads as TGTGCCTGGACGCAGGCGAACACTGAAGCTTTCTTT. This codes for CAWTQANTEAFF.

This chain connects TRBV7-2 to TRBJ2-1; D unclear. The V gene's germline CDR1 is SGHTA and CDR2 FQGNSA. With 2 bases removed from V and 5 bases from J, the gap between germline ends came to 10 bases. The CDR3 consists of 14 residues. CDR3 DNA: TGTGCCAGCAGCTTAAGGCAGGCCGACAATGAGCAGTTCTTC. This gives the protein CASSLRQADNEQFF.

To note about this clone: At one end the junction does not follow the germline gene, possibly because of a read error. This rearrangement joins TRBV29-1 to TRBJ2-5; TRBD2 matches at 8 bases. The CDR3 length is 15 residues. Per germline, CDR1 SQVTM and CDR2 ANQGSEA. The CDR3 region is CSVTGGRYDQEAQYF. In DNA, the CDR3 is TGCAGCGTTACGGGGGGGCGCTATGATCAAGAGGCCCAGTACTTC.

In this sample, this clone turned up once. The rearrangement joins TRBV5-1 to TRBJ2-2; unclear D gene. CDR3 length: 13 residues. CDR1 and CDR2 from the germline V gene are SGHRS and YFSETQ. V lost 2 bases and J lost 4, with 6 bases in between. The CDR3 is CASSLLTTGELFF. DNA of the CDR3: TGCGCCAGCAGCTTACTTACCACCGGGGAGCTGTTTTTT.

This chain links TRBV5-1 with TRBJ2-5, with 7 bases that match TRBD2. Germline values: CDR1 SGHRS, CDR2 YFSETQ. CDR3 length: 14 amino acids. Germline trimming cut 4 bases from V and 3 bases from J; bases unmatched to any gene: 6. The CDR3, as DNA: TGCGCCAGCAGCGGAACAGCGGGGAAAGAGACCCAGTACTTC. Translation: CASSGTAGKETQYF.

The chain is built from TRBV30 and TRBJ1-5, with D unclear. In germline, CDR1 is GTSNPN, CDR2 SVGIG (reference sequence). The V end lost 3 bases, the J end lost 4 bases, and 13 bases lay between the germline ends. The CDR3 spans 14 residues. CDR3 sequence reads: CAWSDGLLNQPQHF. In DNA form, the CDR3 reads TGTGCCTGGAGCGACGGACTCCTTAATCAGCCCCAGCATTTT.

As for this clone: Other DNA sequences in this sample translate to the same CDR3. The chain combines TRBV9 with TRBJ2-1, with D possibly matching TRBD2 (6 bases). This CDR3 is built from 15 residues. Trimming left V 0 bases short and J 4 bases short, with 11 bases between. Germline lookup yields CDR1 SGDLS and CDR2 YYNGEE. CDR3 in DNA: TGTGCCAGCAGCGTAGCTGAGGGGACTTACAATGAGCAGTTCTTC. It yields the protein CASSVAEGTYNEQFF.

The chain has TRBV7-9 and TRBJ1-1; 9 bases match TRBD1. CDR1 is SEHNR, CDR2 FQNEAQ, per germline (reference sequence). This CDR3 region has 16 residues. The V and J ends lost 4 bases and 0 bases, in that order; junction bases with no gene match: 6. The CDR3 loop reads CASSYETGGMNTEAFF. The CDR3 DNA sequence: TGTGCCAGCAGCTATGAGACAGGGGGTATGAACACTGAAGCTTTCTTT.